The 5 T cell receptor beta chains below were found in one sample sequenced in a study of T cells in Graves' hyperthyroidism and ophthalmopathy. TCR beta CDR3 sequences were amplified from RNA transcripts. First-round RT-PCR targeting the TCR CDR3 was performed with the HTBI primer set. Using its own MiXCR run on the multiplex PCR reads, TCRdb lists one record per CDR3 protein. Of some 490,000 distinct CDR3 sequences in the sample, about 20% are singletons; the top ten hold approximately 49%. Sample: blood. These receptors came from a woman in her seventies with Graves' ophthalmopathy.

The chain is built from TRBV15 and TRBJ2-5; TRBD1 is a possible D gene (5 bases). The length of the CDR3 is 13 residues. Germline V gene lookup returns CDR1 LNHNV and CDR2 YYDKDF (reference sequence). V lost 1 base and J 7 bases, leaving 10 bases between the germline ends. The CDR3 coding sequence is TGTGCCACCAGCAGAGTAGGGGCCGGGACCCAGTACTTC. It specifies CATSRVGAGTQYF.

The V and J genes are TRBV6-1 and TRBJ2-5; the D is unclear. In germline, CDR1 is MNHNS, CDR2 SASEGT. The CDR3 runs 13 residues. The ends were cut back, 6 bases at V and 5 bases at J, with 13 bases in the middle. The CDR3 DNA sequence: TGTGCCAGCAGCTTCGGTCCTAAGGAGACCCAGTACTTC. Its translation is CASSFGPKETQYF.

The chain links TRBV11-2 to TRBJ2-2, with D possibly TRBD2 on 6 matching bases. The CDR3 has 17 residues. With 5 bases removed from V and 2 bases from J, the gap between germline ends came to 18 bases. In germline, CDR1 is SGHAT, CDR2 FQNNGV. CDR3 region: CASSPKSGEPNTGELFF. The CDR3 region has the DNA TGTGCCAGCAGCCCAAAATCGGGGGAACCTAACACCGGGGAGCTGTTTTTT.

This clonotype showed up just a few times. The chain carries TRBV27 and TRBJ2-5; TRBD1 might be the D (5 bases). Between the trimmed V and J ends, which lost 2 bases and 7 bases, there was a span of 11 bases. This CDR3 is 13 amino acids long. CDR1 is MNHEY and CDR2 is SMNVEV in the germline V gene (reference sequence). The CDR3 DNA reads TGTGCCAGCAGTTTAACAGGTTCTTGGACCCAGTACTTC. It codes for CASSLTGSWTQYF.

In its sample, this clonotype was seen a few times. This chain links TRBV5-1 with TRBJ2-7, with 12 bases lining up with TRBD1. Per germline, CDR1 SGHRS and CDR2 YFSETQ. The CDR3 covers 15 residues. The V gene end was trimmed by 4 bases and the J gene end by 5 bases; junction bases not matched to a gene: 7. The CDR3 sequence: CASSQGQGAFHEQYF. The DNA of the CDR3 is TGCGCCAGCAGCCAGGGACAGGGGGCATTCCACGAGCAGTACTTC.